In this sample, the clone carrying this T cell receptor (beta chain) turned up a few times. V gave up 3 bases and J gave up 1 base; unmatched junction bases: 19. The germline gives CDR1 SGHAT, CDR2 FQNNGV. CDR3 length: 22 amino acids. This entry is derived from a study of T-cell memory formation after mild COVID-19. TCRdb reanalysed the 5' RACE reads using MiXCR and keeps one entry per CDR3 protein. The sample includes 300,000 or so distinct CDR3 sequences, about a sixth of them seen just once. This TCR was sampled from a man aged 18 to 29 who had mild COVID-19 (a few samples of this study predate the infection). Cell type and time point are not known. This rearrangement joins TRBV11-2 to TRBJ2-1; 12 nucleotides align to TRBD2. The sample taken for sequencing was PBMCs or a T cell subset sorted from them (not recorded which). The CDR3 sequence: CASSFRGLSASGGARSYNEQFF. As DNA, the CDR3 is TGTGCCAGCAGCTTCCGAGGATTATCCGCTAGCGGGGGGGCAAGATCCTACAATGAGCAGTTCTTC.